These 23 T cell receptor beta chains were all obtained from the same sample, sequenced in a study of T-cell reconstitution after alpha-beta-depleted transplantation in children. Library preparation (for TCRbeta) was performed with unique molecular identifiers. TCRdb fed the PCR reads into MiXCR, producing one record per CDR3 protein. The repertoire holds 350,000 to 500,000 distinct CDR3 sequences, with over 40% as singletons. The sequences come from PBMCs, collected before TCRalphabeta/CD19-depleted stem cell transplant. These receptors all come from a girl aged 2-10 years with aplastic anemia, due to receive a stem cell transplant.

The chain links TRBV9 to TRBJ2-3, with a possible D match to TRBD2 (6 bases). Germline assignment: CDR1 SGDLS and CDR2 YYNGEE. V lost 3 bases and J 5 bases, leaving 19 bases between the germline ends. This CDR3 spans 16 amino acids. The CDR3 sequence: CASSARLTGDLDTQYF. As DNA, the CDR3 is TGTGCCAGCAGCGCCCGACTAACGGGAGATTTAGATACGCAGTATTTT.

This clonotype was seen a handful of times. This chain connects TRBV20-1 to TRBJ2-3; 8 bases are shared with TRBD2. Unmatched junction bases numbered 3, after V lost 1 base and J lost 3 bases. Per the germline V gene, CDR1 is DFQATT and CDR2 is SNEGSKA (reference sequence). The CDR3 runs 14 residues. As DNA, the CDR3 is TGCAGTGCTAGAGCGGCTAGCGGGACAGATACGCAGTATTTT. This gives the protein CSARAASGTDTQYF.

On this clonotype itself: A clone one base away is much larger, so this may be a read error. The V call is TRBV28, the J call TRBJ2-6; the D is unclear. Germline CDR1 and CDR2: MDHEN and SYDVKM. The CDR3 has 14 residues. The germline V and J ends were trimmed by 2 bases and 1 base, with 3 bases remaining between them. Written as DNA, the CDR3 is TGTGCCAGCAGTTTAAGGTCTGGGGCCAACGTCCTGACTTTC. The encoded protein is CASSLRSGANVLTF. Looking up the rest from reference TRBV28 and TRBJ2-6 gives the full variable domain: DVKVTQSSRYLVKRTGEKVFLECVQDMDHENMFWYRQDPGLGLRLIYFSYDVKMKEKGDIPEGYSVSREKKERFSLILESASTNQTSMYLCASSLRSGANVLTFGAGSRLTVL.

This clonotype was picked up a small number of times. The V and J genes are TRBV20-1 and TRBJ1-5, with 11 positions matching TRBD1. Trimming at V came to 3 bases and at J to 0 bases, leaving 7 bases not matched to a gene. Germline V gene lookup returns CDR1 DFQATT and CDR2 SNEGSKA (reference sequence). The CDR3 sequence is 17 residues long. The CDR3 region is CSASRTGGPYSNQPQHF. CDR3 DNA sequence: TGCAGTGCTAGCCGGACAGGGGGCCCCTATAGCAATCAGCCCCAGCATTTT.

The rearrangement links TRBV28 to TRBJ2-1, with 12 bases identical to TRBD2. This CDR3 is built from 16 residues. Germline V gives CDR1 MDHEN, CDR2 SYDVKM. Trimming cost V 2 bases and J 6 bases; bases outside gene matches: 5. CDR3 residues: CASSLVGLAGPNEQFF. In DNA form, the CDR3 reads TGTGCCAGCAGTTTAGTGGGACTAGCGGGCCCCAATGAGCAGTTCTTC.

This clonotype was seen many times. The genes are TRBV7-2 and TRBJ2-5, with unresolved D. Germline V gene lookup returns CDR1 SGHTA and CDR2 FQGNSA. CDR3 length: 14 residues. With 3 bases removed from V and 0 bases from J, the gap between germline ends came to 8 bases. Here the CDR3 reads CASSFIGYQETQYF. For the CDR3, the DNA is TGTGCCAGCAGCTTTATTGGCTACCAAGAGACCCAGTACTTC.

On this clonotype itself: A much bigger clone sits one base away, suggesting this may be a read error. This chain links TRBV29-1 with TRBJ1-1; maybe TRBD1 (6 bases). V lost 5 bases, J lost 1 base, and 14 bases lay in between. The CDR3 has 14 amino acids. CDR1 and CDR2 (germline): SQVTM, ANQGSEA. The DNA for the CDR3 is TGCAGCGTTCCCCGTGGGGGCCCGAACACTGAAGCTTTCTTT. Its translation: CSVPRGGPNTEAFF.

The CDR3 nucleotides are TGCAGTGCTAGAGATAACGGGGGGGTCTCCTACGAGCAGTACTTC. It yields the protein CSARDNGGVSYEQYF. The V and J genes are TRBV20-1 and TRBJ2-7; 8 bases are a match to TRBD2. V was clipped by 0 bases and J by 0 bases; unmatched bases: 4. Germline CDR1 DFQATT, CDR2 SNEGSKA (reference sequence). The CDR3 has 15 residues.

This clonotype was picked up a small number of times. Written as DNA, the CDR3 is TGTGCCACCAGTGACCCCGGGACCAAACCGAATAACGAGCAGTACTTC. Translating it yields CATSDPGTKPNNEQYF. V and J are TRBV24-1 and TRBJ2-7; possibly TRBD1 or TRBD2 for D (5 bases each). The V gene's germline CDR1 is KGHDR and CDR2 SFDVKD. Between the trimmed V and J ends, which lost 4 bases and 5 bases, there was a span of 20 bases. This CDR3 is 16 amino acids long.

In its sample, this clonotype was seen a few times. CDR3 sequence reads: CSVVGGRGYTF. The DNA for the CDR3 is TGCAGCGTTGTGGGGGGGCGCGGCTACACCTTC. This chain uses TRBV29-1 with TRBJ1-2, with D perhaps TRBD1 (6 bases). From germline, CDR1 is SQVTM and CDR2 ANQGSEA. V lost 4 bases and J 8 bases, leaving 11 bases between the germline ends. CDR3 length: 11 amino acids. Filled out from reference TRBV29-1 and TRBJ1-2, the complete variable domain reads SAVISQKPSRDICQRGTSLTIQCQVDSQVTMMFWYRQQPGQSLTLIATANQGSEATYESGFVIDKFPISRPNLTFSTLTVSNMSPEDSSIYLCSVVGGRGYTFGSGTRLTVV.

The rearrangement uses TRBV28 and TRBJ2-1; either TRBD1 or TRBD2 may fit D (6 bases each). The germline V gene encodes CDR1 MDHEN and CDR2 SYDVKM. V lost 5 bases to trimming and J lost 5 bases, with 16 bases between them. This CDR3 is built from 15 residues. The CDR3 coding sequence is TGTGCCAGCAGTCCTCTTAACGGGGGCGACAATGAGCAGTTCTTC. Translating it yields CASSPLNGGDNEQFF.

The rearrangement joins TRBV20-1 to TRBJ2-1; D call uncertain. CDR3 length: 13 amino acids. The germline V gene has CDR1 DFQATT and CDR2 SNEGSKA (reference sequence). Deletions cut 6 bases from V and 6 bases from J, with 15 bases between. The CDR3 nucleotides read TGCAGTGCCACGGAGACTGTCCGCAATGAGCAGTTCTTC. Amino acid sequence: CSATETVRNEQFF.

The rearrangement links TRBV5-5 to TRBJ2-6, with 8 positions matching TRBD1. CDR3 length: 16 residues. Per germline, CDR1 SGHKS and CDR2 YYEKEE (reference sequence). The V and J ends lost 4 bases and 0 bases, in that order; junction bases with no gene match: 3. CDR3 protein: CASSRQGHSGANVLTF. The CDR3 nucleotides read TGTGCCAGCAGCCGACAGGGGCACTCTGGGGCCAACGTCCTGACTTTC.

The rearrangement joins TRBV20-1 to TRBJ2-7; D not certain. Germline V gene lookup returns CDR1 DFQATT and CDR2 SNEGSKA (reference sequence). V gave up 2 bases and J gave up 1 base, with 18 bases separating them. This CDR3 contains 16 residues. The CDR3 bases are TGCAGTGCTAGACTAAGGCAGTCCTTATTTTCCTACGAGCAGTACTTC. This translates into CSARLRQSLFSYEQYF.

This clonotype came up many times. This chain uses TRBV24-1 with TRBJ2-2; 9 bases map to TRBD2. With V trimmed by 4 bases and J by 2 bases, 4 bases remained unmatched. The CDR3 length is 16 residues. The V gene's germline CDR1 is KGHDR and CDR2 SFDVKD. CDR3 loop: CATSDPSGANTGELFF. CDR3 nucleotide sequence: TGTGCCACCAGTGACCCTAGCGGGGCTAACACCGGGGAGCTGTTTTTT.

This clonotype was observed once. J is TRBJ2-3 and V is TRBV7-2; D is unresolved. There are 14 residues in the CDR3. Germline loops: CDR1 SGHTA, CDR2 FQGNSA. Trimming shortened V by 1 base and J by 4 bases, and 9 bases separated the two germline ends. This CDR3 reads CASSLGGIADTQYF. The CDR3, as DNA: TGTGCCAGCAGCTTAGGAGGTATCGCAGATACGCAGTATTTT.

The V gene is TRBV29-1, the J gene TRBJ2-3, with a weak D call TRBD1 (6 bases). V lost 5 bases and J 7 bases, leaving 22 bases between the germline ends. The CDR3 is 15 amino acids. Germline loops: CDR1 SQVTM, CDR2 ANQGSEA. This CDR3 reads CSVLVLRPGHNTQYF. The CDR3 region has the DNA TGCAGCGTTCTAGTCTTAAGACCGGGACATAATACGCAGTATTTT.

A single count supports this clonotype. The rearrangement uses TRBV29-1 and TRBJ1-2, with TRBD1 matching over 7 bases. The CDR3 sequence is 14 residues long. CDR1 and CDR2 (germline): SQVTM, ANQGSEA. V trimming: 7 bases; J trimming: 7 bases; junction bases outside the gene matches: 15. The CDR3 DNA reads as TGCAGCGCCACCACAGGGGTTTTTATGTTTGGCTACACCTTC. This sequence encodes CSATTGVFMFGYTF.

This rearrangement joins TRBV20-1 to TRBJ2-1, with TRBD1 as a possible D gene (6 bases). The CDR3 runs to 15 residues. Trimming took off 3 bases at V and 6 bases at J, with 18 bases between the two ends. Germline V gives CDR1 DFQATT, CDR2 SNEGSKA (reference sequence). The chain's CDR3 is CSARKTGSLSNEQFF. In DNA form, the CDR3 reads TGCAGTGCTAGGAAGACAGGATCACTGTCCAATGAGCAGTTCTTC.

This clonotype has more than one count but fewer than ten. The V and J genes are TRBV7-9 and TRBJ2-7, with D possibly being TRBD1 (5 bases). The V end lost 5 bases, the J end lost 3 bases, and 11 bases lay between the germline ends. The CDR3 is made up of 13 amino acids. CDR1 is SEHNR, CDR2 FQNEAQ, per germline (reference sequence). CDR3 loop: CASSQGTGYEQYF. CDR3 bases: TGTGCCAGCAGCCAAGGCACAGGCTACGAGCAGTACTTC.

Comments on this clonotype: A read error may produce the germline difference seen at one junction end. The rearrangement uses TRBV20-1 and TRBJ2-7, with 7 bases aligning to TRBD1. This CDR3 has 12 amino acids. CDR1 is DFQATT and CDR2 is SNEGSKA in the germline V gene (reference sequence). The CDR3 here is CSAAPTGIEEYF. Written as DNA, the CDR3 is TGCAGTGCTGCCCCGACAGGGATCGAGGAGTACTTC.

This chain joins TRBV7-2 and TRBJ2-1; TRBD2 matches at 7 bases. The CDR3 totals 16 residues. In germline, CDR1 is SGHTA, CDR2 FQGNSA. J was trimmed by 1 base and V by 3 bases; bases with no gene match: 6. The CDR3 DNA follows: TGTGCCAGCAGCTTTCAGGGAGGGAGGTCCTACAATGAGCAGTTCTTC. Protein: CASSFQGGRSYNEQFF.

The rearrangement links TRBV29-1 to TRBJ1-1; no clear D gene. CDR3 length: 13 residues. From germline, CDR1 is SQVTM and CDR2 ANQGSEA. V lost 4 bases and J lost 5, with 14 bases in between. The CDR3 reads CSVGLSGGTEAFF. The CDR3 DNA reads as TGCAGCGTTGGGCTCTCCGGTGGGACTGAAGCTTTCTTT.